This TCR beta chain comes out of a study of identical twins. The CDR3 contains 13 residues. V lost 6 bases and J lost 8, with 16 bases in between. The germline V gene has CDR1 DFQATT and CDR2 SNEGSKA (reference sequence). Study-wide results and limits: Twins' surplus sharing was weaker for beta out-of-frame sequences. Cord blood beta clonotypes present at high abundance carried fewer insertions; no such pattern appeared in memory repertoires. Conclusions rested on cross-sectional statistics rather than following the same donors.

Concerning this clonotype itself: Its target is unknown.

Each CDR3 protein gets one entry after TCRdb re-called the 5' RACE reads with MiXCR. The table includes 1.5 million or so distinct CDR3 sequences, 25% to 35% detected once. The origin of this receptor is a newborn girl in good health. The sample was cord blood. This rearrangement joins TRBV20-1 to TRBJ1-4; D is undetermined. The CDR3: CSADKSVSEKLFF. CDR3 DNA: TGCAGTGCCGATAAGAGCGTTTCGGAAAAACTGTTTTTT.